These 11 T cell receptor beta chains came from one sample sequenced in a study of response to subunit inactivated influenza vaccine (dated by TCRdb to the late 2010s). Library creation used RT-PCR. The data were produced on an Illumina HiSeq 2500. The public reads were reprocessed in TCRdb via fastp at Q25 and MiXCR, keeping in-frame beta chains. Every CDR3 protein is listed once, alongside the most common genes and DNA of its rows. Within this sample are fewer than 700,000 distinct CDR3 sequences, with under 15% of them counted one time only. Of the sample, under 15% is held by the ten largest clones. The time point label of this sample denotes: 45 days after influenza vaccine administration. The sequencing here drew on PBMCs from blood, taken about 6 weeks after vaccination. The receptors shown here come from a man aged 45-65 years who received an inactivated influenza vaccine. Donor details come from another sample of the same person, matched by shared clones.

The chain is built from TRBV6-2 or TRBV6-3 and TRBJ2-1; D is undetermined. The V end was cut by 4 bases, the J end by 6 bases, with 16 bases between. Per the germline V gene, CDR1 is MNHEY and CDR2 is SVGEGT. The CDR3 sequence is 15 residues long. CDR3 nucleotide sequence: TGTGCCAGCAGTTCGATAAGCGCGTGGGGCAATGAGCAGTTCTTC. Protein product: CASSSISAWGNEQFF.

This clonotype was detected a few times. V is TRBV29-1 and J is TRBJ2-1; 7 nucleotides align to TRBD2. The CDR3 is made up of 16 amino acids. Germline CDR1 SQVTM, CDR2 ANQGSEA. V was clipped by 0 bases and J by 7 bases; unmatched bases: 12. The CDR3 DNA follows: TGCAGCGTTGAAGATCTTGATAGCGGGTTCGCGAATGAGCAGTTCTTC. This codes for CSVEDLDSGFANEQFF.

This clonotype was detected only a few times. The chain carries TRBV20-1 and TRBJ2-7; D possibly corresponds to TRBD1 (6 bases). This CDR3 region has 12 residues. Germline CDR1 DFQATT, CDR2 SNEGSKA (reference sequence). V was cut by 4 bases and J by 3 bases, with 10 bases left in between. CDR3 nucleotides: TGCAGTGCTAATCCGACAGGCTACGAGCAGTACTTC. Protein sequence: CSANPTGYEQYF.

This chain uses TRBV7-2 with TRBJ2-1; 9 positions agree with TRBD2. CDR1 and CDR2 (germline): SGHTA, FQGNSA. The V and J ends lost 1 base and 9 bases, in that order; junction bases with no gene match: 10. CDR3 length equals 16 residues. CDR3 in DNA: TGTGCCAGCAGCTTAGAGGGCGGGGGGGTTCTGGGTGAGCAGTTCTTC. It yields the protein CASSLEGGGVLGEQFF.

At least ten counts were recorded for this clonotype. The genes are TRBV7-2 and TRBJ2-7, with D maybe TRBD2 (5 bases). This CDR3 is built from 15 residues. Germline CDR1 is SGHTA and CDR2 is FQGNSA. The ends were cut back, 2 bases at V and 2 bases at J, with 13 bases in the middle. The DNA for the CDR3 is TGTGCCAGCAGCTTACAAAGTTACGGGACCTACGAGCAGTACTTC. This gives the protein CASSLQSYGTYEQYF.

V usage is TRBV24-1 and J usage is TRBJ1-2; possibly TRBD1 for D (5 bases). Trimming cost V 6 bases and J 8 bases, with 15 bases left between them. CDR1 and CDR2 (germline): KGHDR, SFDVKD. This CDR3 spans 13 amino acids. The CDR3 sequence is CATSSRGRDGYTF. CDR3 coding DNA: TGTGCCACCAGTTCCCGGGGGAGGGACGGCTACACCTTC.

The CDR3: CASSQDIGRGYEQYF. For the CDR3, the DNA is TGCGCCAGCAGCCAAGATATCGGCAGGGGGTACGAGCAGTACTTC. The J gene is TRBJ2-7, the V gene TRBV4-3; 7 positions agree with TRBD1. Germline CDR1 and CDR2: LGHNA and YSLEER. With V trimmed by 0 bases and J by 4 bases, 6 bases remained unmatched. The CDR3 loop spans 15 amino acids.

This chain uses TRBV6-5 with TRBJ2-1; weak D call: TRBD1 (7 bases). Looked up from germline, CDR1 is MNHEY and CDR2 is SVGAGI. V lost 0 bases and J 8 bases, leaving 23 bases between the germline ends. The CDR3 runs to 18 residues. The CDR3 bases are TGTGCCAGCAGTTACTCAACCCCAGGGGGGTGGGGTGAGGATGAGCAGTTCTTC. Amino acids: CASSYSTPGGWGEDEQFF.

The chain is built from TRBV12-3 or TRBV12-4 and TRBJ2-2; 12 bases fit TRBD2. With 5 bases clipped from V and 6 bases from J, the junction kept 4 bases outside the gene matches. This CDR3 contains 15 residues. The CDR3 DNA is TGTGCCAGCAGTCGGACTAGCGGGATTTCCGGGGAGCTGTTTTTT. Its protein is CASSRTSGISGELFF.

This chain uses TRBV19 with TRBJ1-2, with D possibly TRBD1 on 6 matching bases. The CDR3 totals 16 residues. Between the trimmed V and J ends, which lost 5 bases and 7 bases, there was a span of 23 bases. Looked up from germline, CDR1 is LNHDA and CDR2 is SQIVND (reference sequence). The CDR3 here is CASSLGTPRWARGYTF. The DNA of the CDR3 is TGTGCCAGTAGTCTTGGGACACCGAGGTGGGCTCGTGGCTACACCTTC.

This clonotype was recorded a few times. The chain joins TRBV7-2 to TRBJ1-3, with D possibly being TRBD1 (5 bases). The length of the CDR3 is 14 residues. The V and J ends lost 8 bases and 0 bases respectively, with 11 bases between them. The germline V gene has CDR1 SGHTA and CDR2 FQGNSA. As DNA, the CDR3 is TGTGCCAGCTTGCAGGGACTCTCTGGAAACACCATATATTTT. It translates to CASLQGLSGNTIYF.